This T cell receptor beta chain originates from a study of cytomegalovirus exposure and HLA in healthy donors. Turning to the study itself: For the approximately 390 genotyped donors, 80% to 90% fell within the Caucasian-associated ancestry cluster.

Points from the study as a whole: Sequencing probably produced one cluster of sequence variants that were highly shared. An assumption of roughly uniform sequencing depth across donors underlay the presence/absence analyses. An analysis was carried out at a later point. It showed that HLA-associated TCR beta chains were more clonally expanded than equally common non-associated chains.

This CDR3 region has 16 residues. Looked up from germline, CDR1 is SGHRS and CDR2 is YFSETQ. It was with 60 Vbeta and 13 Jbeta primers that the PCR ran. Method: immunoSEQ multiplex PCR; TCRdb's copy keeps in-frame clones and lacks some. The sample yields 200,000 to 250,000 clones, around four fifths seen once. Regarding this clone: What it recognizes is unknown. The junction departs from germline at one end; a sequencing error may be responsible.

The chain is built from TRBV5-1 and TRBJ1-4; TRBD1 matches at 10 bases. The source is a woman in her sixties or seventies in good health and CMV-seropositive. Material for sequencing was PBMCs. The CDR3 region has the DNA TGCGCCAGCGGCTTGGGGGCCGGGACAGGGGAAGAAAAACTGTTTTTT. Amino acid sequence: CASGLGAGTGEEKLFF.